The sequence of this T cell receptor (beta chain) was determined in a study of response to subunit inactivated influenza vaccine. In germline, CDR1 is SGHTA, CDR2 FQGNSA. CDR3 length equals 15 residues. V lost 1 base, J lost 5 bases, and 6 bases stayed unmatched. There are a few counts of this clonotype. Its cognate antigen is unknown. Findings and caveats of the study: Few new T cells, the authors suggested, are recruited by each seasonal influenza vaccination.

TCRdb fed the RT-PCR reads into MiXCR, producing one record per CDR3 protein. The sample has about 300,000 distinct CDR3 sequences, approximately 23% seen once; the top ten hold approximately 10%. The chain has TRBV7-2 and TRBJ1-2, with 8 positions matching TRBD1. This receptor was taken from a man in his fifties or sixties who received an inactivated influenza vaccine. The sample here was PBMCs from blood, taken 21 months after vaccination. The CDR3 bases are TGTGCCAGCAGCTTAGTTCGGACAGGGAGTTATGGCTACACCTTC. As protein: CASSLVRTGSYGYTF.